One sample yielded the 28 T cell receptor beta chains listed below, sequenced in a study of cytomegalovirus exposure and HLA in healthy donors. Profiled with immunoSEQ multiplex PCR; TCRdb holds only in-frame clones, not every one. This repertoire shows 200,000 to 250,000 clones, approximately 80% found once; its top ten account for about 14%. The specimen sequenced was PBMCs. These receptors were collected from a woman under 40 in good health and CMV-seropositive.

The chain joins TRBV27 to TRBJ1-1, with a weak D call TRBD1 (6 bases). V gave up 6 bases and J gave up 1 base, with 6 bases separating them. CDR1 is MNHEY, CDR2 SMNVEV, per germline (reference sequence). The CDR3 extends over 12 amino acids. For the CDR3, the DNA is TGTGCCAGCAGACAGGGGAACACTGAAGCTTTCTTT. Amino acids: CASRQGNTEAFF.

The DNA for the CDR3 is TGTGCCAGCAGCGTAGTCCCAGCTGCCTACTCGTACAATGAGCAGTTCTTC. Its protein is CASSVVPAAYSYNEQFF. This sequence joins TRBV9 and TRBJ2-1; D ambiguous. Germline lookup yields CDR1 SGDLS and CDR2 YYNGEE. Trimming shortened V by 0 bases and J by 4 bases, and 17 bases separated the two germline ends. The CDR3 totals 17 residues.

This clone was counted a few times. Other DNA sequences in the same sample also yield this CDR3. The chain is built from TRBV6-1 and TRBJ1-2; D remains ambiguous. Per the germline V gene, CDR1 is MNHNS and CDR2 is SASEGT. CDR3 length equals 12 residues. V was clipped by 4 bases and J by 4 bases, with 7 bases between them. This CDR3 is CASSADSYGYTF. In nucleotides, the CDR3 is TGTGCCAGCAGTGCAGACTCCTATGGCTACACCTTC.

This clone is a singleton in its sample. This sequence joins TRBV6-5 and TRBJ1-1, with D maybe TRBD1 (6 bases). V was trimmed by 6 bases and J by 2 bases, leaving 10 bases between them. The CDR3 totals 13 residues. From germline, CDR1 is MNHEY and CDR2 SVGAGI. Here the CDR3 DNA reads TGTGCCAGCAGGGGACAACCCAACACTGAAGCTTTCTTT. Translated, it gives CASRGQPNTEAFF.

The V gene is TRBV10-3, the J gene TRBJ1-1; no clear D. The V gene lost 4 bases and the J gene lost 5 bases, with 14 bases spanning the gap. This CDR3 has 14 residues. Germline CDR1 is ENHRY and CDR2 is SYGVKD. In DNA, the CDR3 is TGTGCCATCAGTGCTCTGGGTGTGGAGACTGAAGCTTTCTTT. Amino acids: CAISALGVETEAFF.

This clone was counted a few times. The rearrangement joins TRBV11-3 to TRBJ2-7, with unresolved D. Trimming stripped 0 bases from V and 1 base from J, with 4 bases between. The CDR3 loop spans 13 amino acids. The germline gives CDR1 SGHNT, CDR2 YENEEA. The CDR3 DNA sequence: TGTGCCAGCAGCTTAGACAGGTCCTACGAGCAGTACTTC. This translates into CASSLDRSYEQYF.

This chain joins TRBV4-3 and TRBJ2-2; no reliable D call. V shed 1 base and J shed 2 bases, with 8 bases lying between them. CDR1 and CDR2 (germline): LGHNA, YSLEER. This CDR3 spans 15 amino acids. This chain's CDR3 is CASSQVYLNTGELFF. In DNA, the CDR3 is TGCGCCAGCAGCCAAGTGTACCTCAACACCGGGGAGCTGTTTTTT.

The J gene is TRBJ2-7, the V gene TRBV19; TRBD1 is a possible D gene (6 bases). CDR1 LNHDA and CDR2 SQIVND come from the germline V gene (reference sequence). The CDR3 contains 15 residues. V was clipped by 3 bases and J by 2 bases, with 14 bases between them. The CDR3 protein is CASSMGQGGPYEQYF. CDR3 nucleotides: TGTGCCAGTAGTATGGGGCAAGGGGGACCCTACGAGCAGTACTTC. The variable domain in full, completed from reference TRBV19 and TRBJ2-7, reads DGGITQSPKYLFRKEGQNVTLSCEQNLNHDAMYWYRQDPGQGLRLIYYSQIVNDFQKGDIAEGYSVSREKKESFPLTVTSAQKNPTAFYLCASSMGQGGPYEQYFGPGTRLTVT.

The rearrangement uses TRBV30 and TRBJ2-7; a possible D gene is TRBD2 (5 bases). CDR1 and CDR2 (germline): GTSNPN, SVGIG (reference sequence). The V end was cut by 0 bases, the J end by 3 bases, with 21 bases between. This CDR3 has 17 amino acids. The CDR3 here is CAWSVMPPAAGLYEQYF. The CDR3 nucleotides are TGTGCCTGGAGTGTAATGCCCCCAGCCGCGGGCCTCTACGAGCAGTACTTC.

This chain connects TRBV27 to TRBJ1-2, with D uncertain. The CDR3 has 15 amino acids. Germline values: CDR1 MNHEY, CDR2 SMNVEV (reference sequence). V lost 0 bases to trimming and J lost 4 bases, with 12 bases between them. CDR3 sequence (DNA): TGTGCCAGCAGTTTATCGACGGGCTACGGCTATGGCTACACCTTC. Translated, it gives CASSLSTGYGYGYTF.

The CDR3 DNA reads TGTGCCAGTAGTAAAGATAGCGGGAGCAGCTACGAGCAGTACTTC. Its translation: CASSKDSGSSYEQYF. The rearrangement uses TRBV19 and TRBJ2-7; 9 nucleotides match TRBD2. Germline V lookup: CDR1 LNHDA, CDR2 SQIVND (reference sequence). CDR3 length: 15 amino acids. After removal of 4 bases from V and 3 bases from J, the junction contained 7 bases not matched to a gene.

The rearrangement joins TRBV6-1 to TRBJ1-5, with 8 bases matching TRBD1. The CDR3 is 15 residues long. The germline V gene encodes CDR1 MNHNS and CDR2 SASEGT. The trim removed 5 bases at V and 2 bases at J, leaving 5 bases unmatched. CDR3 sequence (DNA): TGTGCCAGCAGTCCAGGACAGGGAGGCAATCAGCCCCAGCATTTT. Translated: CASSPGQGGNQPQHF.

The CDR3 protein is CASSIRQGANTGELFF. The CDR3 DNA reads TGTGCCAGCAGCATCAGACAGGGGGCGAACACCGGGGAGCTGTTTTTT. The chain combines TRBV11-3 with TRBJ2-2; 9 bases line up with TRBD1. The CDR3 is 16 amino acids. V gave up 5 bases and J gave up 0 bases; unmatched junction bases: 4. Per the germline V gene, CDR1 is SGHNT and CDR2 is YENEEA.

This chain connects TRBV11-2 to TRBJ2-1, with D unclear. Germline loops: CDR1 SGHAT, CDR2 FQNNGV. The CDR3 is 12 residues long. The ends were cut back, 3 bases at V and 7 bases at J, with 7 bases in the middle. In DNA form, the CDR3 reads TGTGCCAGCAGCTTCAGTCGGAATGAGCAGTTCTTC. Amino acid sequence: CASSFSRNEQFF.

The chain employs TRBV15 and TRBJ1-5, with no clear D. Trimming took 0 bases from V and 3 from J, leaving 3 bases between them. The CDR3 spans 13 residues. Germline CDR1 LNHNV, CDR2 YYDKDF (reference sequence). CDR3 in amino acids: CATSRDTNQPQHF. The CDR3 DNA reads as TGTGCCACCAGCAGAGATACCAATCAGCCCCAGCATTTT.

The chain has TRBV19 and TRBJ1-1; D is possibly TRBD1 (6 bases). Germline assignment: CDR1 LNHDA and CDR2 SQIVND (reference sequence). Trimming pared 0 bases from V and 1 base from J, leaving 6 bases between. The CDR3 runs 14 residues. CDR3 loop: CASSIETGNTEAFF. The CDR3 bases are TGTGCCAGTAGTATAGAGACAGGGAACACTGAAGCTTTCTTT.

The gene calls are TRBV27 and TRBJ2-7, with 8 bases aligning to TRBD2. CDR3 size: 16 residues. Per the germline V gene, CDR1 is MNHEY and CDR2 is SMNVEV (reference sequence). After removal of 3 bases from V and 4 bases from J, the junction contained 11 bases not matched to a gene. The CDR3 region is CASSFSTGGPLYEQYF. As DNA, the CDR3 is TGTGCCAGCAGTTTCAGTACGGGAGGGCCTCTATACGAGCAGTACTTC.

The chain joins TRBV18 to TRBJ2-3, with D perhaps matching TRBD2 (6 bases). The length of the CDR3 is 14 residues. Germline V gives CDR1 KGHSH, CDR2 LQKENI. V lost 6 bases and J lost 2, with 12 bases in between. The chain's CDR3 is CASSGGSSTDTQYF. DNA of the CDR3: TGTGCCAGCTCTGGGGGGTCTTCCACAGATACGCAGTATTTT.

The chain employs TRBV5-1 and TRBJ2-1; TRBD2 matches at 7 bases. The CDR3 sequence is 16 residues long. The junction had 4 bases not matched to a gene; V was cut back by 0 bases and J by 1 base. The germline CDR1 and CDR2 sequences are SGHRS and YFSETQ. CDR3 amino acids: CASSLDGTTSYNEQFF. CDR3 coding DNA: TGCGCCAGCAGCTTGGACGGGACTACGTCCTACAATGAGCAGTTCTTC.

This clone was recorded a few times. The rearrangement joins TRBV27 to TRBJ2-7; 9 bases map to TRBD2. Trimming at V came to 2 bases and at J to 7 bases, leaving 6 bases not matched to a gene. The CDR3 contains 14 residues. Looked up from germline, CDR1 is MNHEY and CDR2 is SMNVEV (reference sequence). The CDR3 region is CASSLVAGVSEQYF. The DNA of the CDR3 is TGTGCCAGCAGTTTAGTAGCGGGAGTTAGTGAGCAGTACTTC.

This chain joins TRBV29-1 and TRBJ1-2; TRBD1 matches at 9 bases. V lost 6 bases to trimming and J lost 6 bases; unmatched junction nucleotides: 17. Germline V lookup: CDR1 SQVTM, CDR2 ANQGSEA. CDR3 length: 16 residues. The CDR3: CSVEWDRASSSDGYTF. The CDR3 DNA follows: TGCAGCGTCGAGTGGGACAGGGCATCGAGTAGTGATGGCTACACCTTC.

This clone came up once. This chain uses TRBV28 with TRBJ1-2; D possibly corresponds to TRBD1 (6 bases). The CDR3 spans 15 residues. V was cut by 8 bases and J by 1 base, with 17 bases left in between. CDR1 MDHEN and CDR2 SYDVKM come from the germline V gene. CDR3: CASSAGVSLNYGYTF. CDR3 bases: TGTGCCAGCTCGGCAGGGGTCAGCCTTAACTATGGCTACACCTTC.

The chain joins TRBV29-1 to TRBJ1-1; 8 bases fit TRBD1. From germline, CDR1 is SQVTM and CDR2 ANQGSEA. CDR3 length: 13 amino acids. The junction had 5 bases not matched to a gene; V was cut back by 7 bases and J by 1 base. This chain's CDR3 is CSASTGGNTEAFF. DNA for the CDR3: TGCAGCGCAAGCACAGGGGGGAACACTGAAGCTTTCTTT.

V is TRBV27 and J is TRBJ1-2; 10 bases are shared with TRBD1. The CDR3 extends over 13 amino acids. Trimming at V came to 5 bases and at J to 8 bases, leaving 5 bases not matched to a gene. Germline V gives CDR1 MNHEY, CDR2 SMNVEV (reference sequence). The chain's CDR3 is CASSPLTGGGYTF. The DNA for the CDR3 is TGTGCCAGCAGTCCCCTGACAGGGGGCGGCTACACCTTC.

The chain combines TRBV4-3 with TRBJ2-5, with D uncertain. The germline V and J ends were trimmed by 0 bases and 6 bases, with 5 bases remaining between them. Germline V gives CDR1 LGHNA, CDR2 YSLEER. The length of the CDR3 is 12 residues. In DNA form, the CDR3 reads TGCGCCAGCAGCCAAGAAGGGAAGACCCAGTACTTC. This encodes CASSQEGKTQYF.

The CDR3 DNA reads TGTGCCAGCACCCCCGATATGAGCTCCTACAATGAGCAGTTCTTC. It codes for CASTPDMSSYNEQFF. The gene calls are TRBV2 and TRBJ2-1; no definite D call. The germline V gene has CDR1 SNHLY and CDR2 FYNNEI. Deletions cut 7 bases from V and 0 bases from J, with 13 bases between. The CDR3 spans 15 residues.

The chain is built from TRBV5-1 and TRBJ1-4; the D is unclear. The CDR3 extends over 14 amino acids. Trimming shortened V by 5 bases and J by 0 bases, and 8 bases separated the two germline ends. The germline V gene encodes CDR1 SGHRS and CDR2 YFSETQ. The CDR3 is CASRITATNEKLFF. As DNA, the CDR3 is TGCGCCAGCAGAATCACCGCAACTAATGAAAAACTGTTTTTT.

The gene calls are TRBV6-1 and TRBJ1-1; D possibly corresponds to TRBD1 (5 bases). This CDR3 spans 13 amino acids. CDR1 MNHNS and CDR2 SASEGT come from the germline V gene. Between the trimmed V and J ends, which lost 5 bases and 5 bases, there was a span of 12 bases. In DNA, the CDR3 is TGTGCCAGCAGTCTTGGGACTTTGACTGAAGCTTTCTTT. It encodes CASSLGTLTEAFF.